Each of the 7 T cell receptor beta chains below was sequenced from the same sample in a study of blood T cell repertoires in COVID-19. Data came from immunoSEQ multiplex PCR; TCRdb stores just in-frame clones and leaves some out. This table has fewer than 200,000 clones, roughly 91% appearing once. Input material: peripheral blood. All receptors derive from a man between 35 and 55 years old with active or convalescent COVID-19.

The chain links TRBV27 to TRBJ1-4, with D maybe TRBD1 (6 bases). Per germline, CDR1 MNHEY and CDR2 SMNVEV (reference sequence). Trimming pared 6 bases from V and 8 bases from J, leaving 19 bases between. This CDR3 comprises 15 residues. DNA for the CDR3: TGTGCCAGCAGACCAATACAGGGTGTACCGGAAAAACTGTTTTTT. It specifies CASRPIQGVPEKLFF.

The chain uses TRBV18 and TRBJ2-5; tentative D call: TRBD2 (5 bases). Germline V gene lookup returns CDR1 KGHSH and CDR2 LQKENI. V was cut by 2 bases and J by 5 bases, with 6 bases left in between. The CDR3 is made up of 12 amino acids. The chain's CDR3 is CASSPGEETQYF. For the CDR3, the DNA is TGTGCCAGCTCACCAGGGGAGGAGACCCAGTACTTC.

DNA for the CDR3: TGTGCCAGCAGCGTACTACAGTTCACAGATACGCAGTATTTT. It translates to CASSVLQFTDTQYF. The gene calls are TRBV9 and TRBJ2-3; D remains ambiguous. Trimming removed 1 base at V and 2 bases at J, with 8 bases between. This CDR3 region has 14 residues. In germline, CDR1 is SGDLS, CDR2 YYNGEE.

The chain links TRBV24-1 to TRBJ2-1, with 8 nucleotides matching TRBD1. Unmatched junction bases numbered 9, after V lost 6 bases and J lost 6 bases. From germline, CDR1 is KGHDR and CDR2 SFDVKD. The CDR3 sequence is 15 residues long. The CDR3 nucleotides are TGTGCCACCAGTACGGGGGACAGGTCTAGCAATGAGCAGTTCTTC. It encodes CATSTGDRSSNEQFF.

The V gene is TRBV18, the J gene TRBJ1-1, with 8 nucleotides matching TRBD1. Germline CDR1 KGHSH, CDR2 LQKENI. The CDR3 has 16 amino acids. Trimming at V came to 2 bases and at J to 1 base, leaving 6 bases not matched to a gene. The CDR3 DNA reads TGTGCCAGCTCACCATTATCAGGGGGCTCGAACACTGAAGCTTTCTTT. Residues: CASSPLSGGSNTEAFF. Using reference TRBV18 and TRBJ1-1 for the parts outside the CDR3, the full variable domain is NAGVMQNPRHLVRRRGQEARLRCSPMKGHSHVYWYRQLPEEGLKFMVYLQKENIIDESGMPKERFSAEFPKEGPSILRIQQVVRGDSAAYFCASSPLSGGSNTEAFFGQGTRLTVV.

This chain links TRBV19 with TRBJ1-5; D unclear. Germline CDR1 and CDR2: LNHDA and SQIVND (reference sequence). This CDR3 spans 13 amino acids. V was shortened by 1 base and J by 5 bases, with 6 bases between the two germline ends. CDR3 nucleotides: TGTGCCAGTAGTATAGCCGGGTATCAGCCCCAGCATTTT. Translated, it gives CASSIAGYQPQHF.

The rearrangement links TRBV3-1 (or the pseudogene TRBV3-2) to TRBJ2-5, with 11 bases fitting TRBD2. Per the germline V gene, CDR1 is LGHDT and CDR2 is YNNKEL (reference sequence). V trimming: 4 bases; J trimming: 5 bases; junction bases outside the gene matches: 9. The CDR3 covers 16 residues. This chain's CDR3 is CASSRRGTSGAETQYF. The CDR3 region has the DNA TGTGCCAGCAGCCGCCGCGGGACTAGCGGTGCCGAGACCCAGTACTTC.